This TCR beta chain derives from a study of shared clonotypes between healthy human individuals. Across the whole study: Donors were a couple of women and a few men aged 18 to 49. Study-wide points: Sharing of clonotypes among donors was expected to vary with sequencing depth. Donor scarcity curtailed the genetic and exposure-history diversity represented herein.

Regarding this clone: The antigen is not known.

It was CD45RO-negative cells, positively selected for CCR7, that made up naive CD8 cells, with terminally differentiated effector memory CD45RA+ cells excluded. Germline CDR1 and CDR2: GTSNPN and SVGIG (reference sequence). The V and J ends lost 0 bases and 8 bases respectively, with 14 bases between them. CDR3 length: 15 residues. Only in-frame clones appear in the TCRdb table, and some are missing; sequencing was by immunoSEQ multiplex PCR. The table has 2 million to 2.5 million clones, under 95% seen once. The chain carries TRBV30 and TRBJ1-6; no definite D call. The source material was naive CD8+ T cells from PBMCs. The TCR originated in a man in his late teens or twenties in good health. Some clones in this sample may be carry-over from other donors' samples. The CDR3 reads CAWSVLGPIDSPLHF. In nucleotides, the CDR3 is TGTGCCTGGAGTGTATTGGGTCCCATCGATTCACCCCTCCACTTT.